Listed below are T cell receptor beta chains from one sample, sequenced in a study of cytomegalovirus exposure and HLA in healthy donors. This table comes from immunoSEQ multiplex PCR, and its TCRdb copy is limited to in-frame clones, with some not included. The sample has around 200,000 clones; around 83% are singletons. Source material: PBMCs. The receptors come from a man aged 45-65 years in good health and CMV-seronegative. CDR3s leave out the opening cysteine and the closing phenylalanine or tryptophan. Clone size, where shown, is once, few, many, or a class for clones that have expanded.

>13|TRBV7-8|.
ASSFLDSSYNEQF
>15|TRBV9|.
ASSVTVGAGGPDTQY
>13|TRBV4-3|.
ASSQGASSYNEQF
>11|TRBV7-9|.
ASSPGTAIKQF
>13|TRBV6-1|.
ASTGGGAGQETQY
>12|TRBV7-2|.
ASSFGQGSYEQY
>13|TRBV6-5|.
ASSPGLDSYNEQF
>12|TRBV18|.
ASSPSPDIPSYT
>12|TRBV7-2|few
ASSLGYRVDTIY
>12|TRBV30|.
AIHRGQRTSPLH
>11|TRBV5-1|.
ASSLAAGETQY
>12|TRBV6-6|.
ASKLAGVKNIQY
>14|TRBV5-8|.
ASSVETGGQGQPQH
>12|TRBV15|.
ATSPGGGVYEQY
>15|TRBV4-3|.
ASSPSTSGGPSNEQY
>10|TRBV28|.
ASSQGTDTQY
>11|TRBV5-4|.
ASSLAGGETQY
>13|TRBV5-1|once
ASSLGTVGYNEQF
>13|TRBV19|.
ASSRWTGKNEKLF
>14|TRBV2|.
ASSPGTGGLGNTIY
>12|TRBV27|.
ASSSSGRYNEQF
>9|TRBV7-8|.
ASSLIEAQY
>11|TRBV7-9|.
ASSSVVGDTQY